A single sample is the source of the 32 T cell receptor beta chains below, sequenced in a study of CD8 T cells in ankylosing spondylitis (dated by TCRdb to the late 2010s). Receptor amplification or capture employed 5' RACE. These reads were obtained on an Illumina HiSeq 2500. TCRdb redid the processing of the public reads, applying fastp at Q25 and MiXCR, and retained in-frame beta chains. Merged by CDR3 protein, the rows form single entries marked with the most common genes and DNA. Here the sample has 200,000 to 300,000 distinct CDR3 sequences; about 10% occur a single time. Of the sample, 2% to 3% is held by the ten largest clones. The sample was blood, either unsorted or a sorted T cell fraction (not recorded which). These receptor sequences come from a male donor with ankylosing spondylitis or in good health (not recorded which).

This clonotype was counted only a few times. The chain is built from TRBV7-9 and TRBJ2-3, with TRBD2 matching 9 bases. Unmatched junction bases numbered 6, after V lost 1 base and J lost 7 bases. CDR1 SEHNR and CDR2 FQNEAQ come from the germline V gene (reference sequence). This CDR3 spans 15 amino acids. CDR3: CASSLEGTSQYTQYF. DNA for the CDR3: TGTGCCAGCAGCTTAGAAGGGACTAGCCAATATACGCAGTATTTT.

This clonotype has at least ten counts. The chain links TRBV4-1 to TRBJ2-7; perhaps TRBD2 as D (6 bases). This CDR3 is built from 14 residues. Germline values: CDR1 MGHRA, CDR2 YSYEKL. With 1 base removed from V and 2 bases from J, the gap between germline ends came to 9 bases. Here the CDR3 reads CASSQVGGTYEQYF. The CDR3 DNA is TGCGCCAGCAGCCAAGTTGGGGGGACCTACGAGCAGTACTTC.

This clonotype was counted ten times or more. The chain joins TRBV6-4 to TRBJ1-1; D call uncertain. Germline V gives CDR1 MRHNA, CDR2 SNTAGT. Deletions cut 0 bases from V and 1 base from J, with 12 bases between. This CDR3 comprises 16 residues. The CDR3 nucleotides read TGTGCCAGCAGTGACTCGTCCGGGAGGAGGAACACTGAAGCTTTCTTT. It codes for CASSDSSGRRNTEAFF.

Points on this clonotype: One end of the junction does not line up with germline, which may come from a read error. This chain connects TRBV7-2 to TRBJ1-1, with TRBD1 as a possible D gene (6 bases). The CDR3 spans 14 residues. Germline loops: CDR1 SGHTA, CDR2 FQGNSA. CDR3 residues: CASRIGNGDTETFF. Here the CDR3 DNA reads TGTGCCAGCAGAATAGGGAACGGGGACACTGAAACTTTCTTT.

This clonotype was recorded at least ten times. V is TRBV4-2 and J is TRBJ2-1; no clear D. The CDR3 runs 12 residues. Germline loops: CDR1 LGHNA, CDR2 YNFKEQ. V was trimmed by 1 base and J by 8 bases, leaving 6 bases between them. The CDR3 DNA is TGTGCCAGCAGCCAAGTAGGATATGAGCAGTTCTTC. This sequence encodes CASSQVGYEQFF.

This clonotype was counted a few times. The CDR3 nucleotides read TGTGCCAGCAGTTATGACAAAAACTACGAGCAGTACTTC. Its protein product is CASSYDKNYEQYF. The genes are TRBV6-6 and TRBJ2-7, with D unresolved. Per the germline V gene, CDR1 is MNHNY and CDR2 is SVGAGI (reference sequence). The length of the CDR3 is 13 residues. V was shortened by 3 bases and J by 3 bases, with 9 bases between the two germline ends.

This clonotype has a count of ten or more. This rearrangement joins TRBV6-1 to TRBJ2-7; either TRBD1 or TRBD2 may fit D (5 bases each). This CDR3 contains 14 residues. The V end was cut by 1 base, the J end by 9 bases, with 16 bases between. Per the germline V gene, CDR1 is MNHNS and CDR2 is SASEGT. The CDR3 loop is CASSEEPGRGAQYF. The CDR3 coding sequence is TGTGCCAGCAGTGAAGAACCGGGGAGAGGGGCGCAGTACTTC.

This clonotype was counted many times. This chain links TRBV11-2 with TRBJ1-6; 11 bases align to TRBD1. The CDR3 spans 18 residues. After removal of 1 base from V and 10 bases from J, the junction contained 12 bases not matched to a gene. The germline CDR1 and CDR2 sequences are SGHAT and FQNNGV. The CDR3 region has the DNA TGTGCCAGCAGCTTAGGAGGGGCGGGGACAGGGGGTCGATCACCCCTCCACTTT. Translation: CASSLGGAGTGGRSPLHF.

The chain employs TRBV7-2 and TRBJ2-2; D is undetermined. Germline CDR1 SGHTA, CDR2 FQGNSA. V was shortened by 4 bases and J by 0 bases, with 12 bases between the two germline ends. CDR3 length: 16 residues. DNA of the CDR3: TGTGCCAGCAGCTCTGGAGAGCCTACGAACACCGGGGAGCTGTTTTTT. Translation gives CASSSGEPTNTGELFF.

This clonotype was seen a handful of times. The rearrangement joins TRBV20-1 to TRBJ1-1, with 8 bases lining up with TRBD1. After removal of 3 bases from V and 5 bases from J, the junction contained 11 bases not matched to a gene. The CDR3 length is 15 residues. CDR1 DFQATT and CDR2 SNEGSKA come from the germline V gene (reference sequence). Here the CDR3 reads CSARGPRQGPTEAFF. The CDR3 nucleotides are TGCAGTGCTAGGGGCCCCCGACAGGGGCCTACTGAAGCTTTCTTT.

This clonotype was observed at least ten times. This rearrangement joins TRBV7-9 to TRBJ1-4; TRBD1 agrees at 8 bases. CDR1 and CDR2 (germline): SEHNR, FQNEAQ (reference sequence). The junction had 1 base not matched to a gene; V was cut back by 4 bases and J by 6 bases. This CDR3 is built from 13 residues. CDR3 amino acids: CASSSDRDEKLFF. Written as DNA, the CDR3 is TGTGCCAGCAGCTCGGACAGGGATGAAAAACTGTTTTTT.

With regard to this clonotype: This may be a read error: a much more frequent sequence differs by one nucleotide. This chain links TRBV7-7 with TRBJ2-1; possibly TRBD2 for D (5 bases). The CDR3 length is 14 residues. Germline values: CDR1 SSHAT, CDR2 FNYEAQ (reference sequence). V was cut by 5 bases and J by 9 bases, with 17 bases left in between. CDR3 region: CASSPYGLVGEQFF. DNA of the CDR3: TGTGCCAGCAGCCCCTACGGACTTGTGGGTGAGCAGTTCTTC.

This clonotype came up many times. The chain uses TRBV5-1 and TRBJ1-4; 7 bases line up with TRBD1. Trimming cost V 2 bases and J 3 bases; bases outside gene matches: 1. This CDR3 contains 14 residues. Germline-derived CDR1 and CDR2 are SGHRS and YFSETQ. CDR3 in DNA: TGCGCCAGCAGCTTAGGGACAGCTAATGAAAAACTGTTTTTT. Residues: CASSLGTANEKLFF.

This clonotype occurred a few times. J is TRBJ2-7 and V is TRBV5-5, with TRBD1 identical over 7 bases. CDR3 length: 11 residues. V dropped 5 bases and J dropped 11; count of bases not matched to a gene: 7. The germline V gene has CDR1 SGHKS and CDR2 YYEKEE (reference sequence). DNA of the CDR3: TGTGCCAGCAGTCACGGGACAGACAAGTACTTC. This encodes CASSHGTDKYF.

This clonotype appeared a single time. A read error may explain this, as a much larger clone is one base away. The J gene is TRBJ1-4, the V gene TRBV12-3 or TRBV12-4, with D maybe TRBD1 (6 bases). This CDR3 region has 13 residues. V was shortened by 8 bases and J by 6 bases, with 13 bases between the two germline ends. Written as DNA, the CDR3 is TGTGCCAGCGGCCGGACAGAGGATGAAAAACTGTTTTTT. It specifies CASGRTEDEKLFF.

This chain uses TRBV5-1 with TRBJ1-5; no definite D call. The V and J ends lost 5 bases and 1 base respectively, with 7 bases between them. CDR3 length: 13 amino acids. Germline values: CDR1 SGHRS, CDR2 YFSETQ. The DNA of the CDR3 is TGCGCCAGCAGTTCGGACAGCAATCAGCCCCAGCATTTT. Its protein product is CASSSDSNQPQHF.

This clonotype occurred many times. The CDR3: CSVDPGENIQYF. As DNA, the CDR3 is TGCAGCGTTGACCCAGGGGAAAACATTCAGTACTTC. The genes are TRBV29-1 and TRBJ2-4; D is perhaps TRBD1 (6 bases). V dropped 3 bases and J dropped 5 bases, with 8 bases sitting between them. CDR3 size: 12 residues. Germline loops: CDR1 SQVTM, CDR2 ANQGSEA.

In its sample, this clonotype was seen many times. The V call is TRBV5-1, the J call TRBJ2-1; D remains unclear. Trimming pared 0 bases from V and 7 bases from J, leaving 14 bases between. The CDR3 is 15 amino acids. Germline V lookup: CDR1 SGHRS, CDR2 YFSETQ. The CDR3 nucleotides read TGCGCCAGCAGCTTGGCCCTTTGGGCGAGGAATGAGCAGTTCTTC. Its translation is CASSLALWARNEQFF.

This clonotype was recorded many times. The chain carries TRBV20-1 and TRBJ2-3; 8 bases fit TRBD1. The CDR3 runs 14 residues. Germline-derived CDR1 and CDR2 are DFQATT and SNEGSKA (reference sequence). The J segment lost 4 bases and the V segment lost 4 bases, leaving 7 bases of the junction unmatched. CDR3 bases: TGCAGTGCTAATGGGGCAGGGGGCCCAGATACGCAGTATTTT. Protein product: CSANGAGGPDTQYF.

This clonotype was seen at least ten times. V gene TRBV29-1 combines with J gene TRBJ1-1, with unresolved D. The V gene's germline CDR1 is SQVTM and CDR2 ANQGSEA. The CDR3 is 13 residues long. Trimming removed 4 bases at V and 0 bases at J, with 9 bases between. The CDR3 protein is CSVGRQLNTEAFF. The CDR3 nucleotides read TGCAGCGTTGGCAGACAATTGAACACTGAAGCTTTCTTT.

This clonotype was counted at least ten times. The rearrangement uses TRBV6-5 and TRBJ1-1; D is uncertain. The CDR3 consists of 17 residues. Germline-derived CDR1 and CDR2 are MNHEY and SVGAGI. V was shortened by 4 bases and J by 6 bases, with 24 bases between the two germline ends. This chain's CDR3 is CASSSPPLGLIIAEAFF. DNA of the CDR3: TGTGCCAGCAGTTCCCCCCCTTTGGGGTTGATTATTGCTGAAGCTTTCTTT.

This clonotype occurred many times. The V call is TRBV30, the J call TRBJ2-1; tentative D call: TRBD1 (7 bases). The germline gives CDR1 GTSNPN, CDR2 SVGIG (reference sequence). The CDR3 length is 14 residues. The V end was cut by 5 bases, the J end by 0 bases, with 11 bases between. The CDR3 bases are TGTGCCTGGGCCAGGGGGGTCTCCTACAATGAGCAGTTCTTC. Translating gives CAWARGVSYNEQFF.

Many counts were recorded for this clonotype. The rearrangement links TRBV5-1 to TRBJ2-2; 11 bases match TRBD1. J lost 0 bases, V lost 1 base, and 5 bases had no gene match. The germline CDR1 and CDR2 sequences are SGHRS and YFSETQ. The CDR3 runs to 18 residues. The CDR3 DNA is TGCGCCAGCAGCTTGAGGACAGGGGGCCCATCGAACACCGGGGAGCTGTTTTTT. Protein sequence: CASSLRTGGPSNTGELFF.

This clonotype has at least ten counts. This chain uses TRBV6-1 with TRBJ1-1; D perhaps matches TRBD1 (6 bases). The germline gives CDR1 MNHNS, CDR2 SASEGT. The V end lost 10 bases, the J end lost 7 bases, and 22 bases lay between the germline ends. The CDR3 sequence is 14 residues long. Here the CDR3 DNA reads TGTGCCACCAGACCTCCAGGGGACCATTATGAAGCTTTCTTT. Residues: CATRPPGDHYEAFF.

This clonotype has ten or more counts. V is TRBV7-2 and J is TRBJ1-5, with 7 bases identical to TRBD1. V dropped 3 bases and J dropped 6; count of bases not matched to a gene: 2. The germline V gene encodes CDR1 SGHTA and CDR2 FQGNSA. CDR3 length: 13 amino acids. The CDR3 is CASSFGTVQPQHF. The CDR3 nucleotides read TGTGCCAGCAGCTTTGGGACAGTTCAGCCCCAGCATTTT.

The V and J genes are TRBV9 and TRBJ2-7; 9 bases map to TRBD1. Losses at the gene ends were 0 bases for V and 5 bases for J; bases not matched to a gene: 6. Germline V gene lookup returns CDR1 SGDLS and CDR2 YYNGEE. The CDR3 runs to 15 residues. The CDR3 nucleotides read TGTGCCAGCAGCGTAGTTGGGACAGGGAGAGACGAGCAGTACTTC. As protein: CASSVVGTGRDEQYF.

The genes are TRBV5-1 and TRBJ1-1; D is possibly TRBD1 (6 bases). The CDR3 length is 13 residues. In germline, CDR1 is SGHRS, CDR2 YFSETQ. The ends were cut back, 9 bases at V and 1 base at J, with 13 bases in the middle. CDR3: CATGAGANTEAFF. The CDR3 DNA follows: TGCGCCACCGGGGCGGGGGCGAACACTGAAGCTTTCTTT.

This clonotype was counted a few times. The chain uses TRBV7-9 and TRBJ2-1, with TRBD1 matching over 9 bases. The germline V gene has CDR1 SEHNR and CDR2 FQNEAQ (reference sequence). This CDR3 has 14 residues. Trimming took 9 bases from V and 7 from J; bases not matched to a gene: 10. The CDR3 sequence: CASTRDRVFNEQFF. In nucleotides, the CDR3 is TGTGCCAGTACCCGGGACAGGGTGTTTAATGAGCAGTTCTTC.

Ten or more counts support this clonotype. V usage is TRBV12-3 or TRBV12-4 and J usage is TRBJ2-6; the match to TRBD1 covers 7 bases. V shed 6 bases and J 1 base; nucleotides not matched to a gene: 12. The CDR3 is 18 residues long. In nucleotides, the CDR3 is TGTGCCAGCAGGCCCGCGGCAGGGGGAAGTTCTGGGGCCAACGTCCTGACTTTC. As protein: CASRPAAGGSSGANVLTF.

This clonotype was counted between two and nine times. V gene TRBV27 combines with J gene TRBJ2-1, with D hard to call. Germline V gene sequence: CDR1 MNHEY, CDR2 SMNVEV (reference sequence). Deletions cut 3 bases from V and 7 bases from J, with 16 bases between. The CDR3 runs 15 residues. The DNA for the CDR3 is TGTGCCAGCAGTTTGGTGGCCCCCACCCGGAATGAGCAGTTCTTC. This sequence encodes CASSLVAPTRNEQFF.

This clonotype has ten or more counts. The chain links TRBV5-1 to TRBJ2-7, with D perhaps matching TRBD1 (8 bases). CDR1 is SGHRS, CDR2 YFSETQ, per germline. Between the trimmed V and J ends, which lost 2 bases and 7 bases, there was a span of 16 bases. The CDR3 has 14 amino acids. The CDR3 DNA is TGCGCCAGCAGCTTCGGGGGGACAGGTGGAGAGCAGTACTTC. Amino acids: CASSFGGTGGEQYF.

The chain combines TRBV5-1 with TRBJ2-5; 7 positions agree with TRBD2. The CDR3 covers 14 residues. V was clipped by 5 bases and J by 5 bases; unmatched bases: 9. CDR1 and CDR2 from the germline V gene are SGHRS and YFSETQ. The CDR3 region is CASSTGLVDETQYF. In nucleotides, the CDR3 is TGCGCCAGCAGTACCGGACTAGTCGACGAGACCCAGTACTTC.